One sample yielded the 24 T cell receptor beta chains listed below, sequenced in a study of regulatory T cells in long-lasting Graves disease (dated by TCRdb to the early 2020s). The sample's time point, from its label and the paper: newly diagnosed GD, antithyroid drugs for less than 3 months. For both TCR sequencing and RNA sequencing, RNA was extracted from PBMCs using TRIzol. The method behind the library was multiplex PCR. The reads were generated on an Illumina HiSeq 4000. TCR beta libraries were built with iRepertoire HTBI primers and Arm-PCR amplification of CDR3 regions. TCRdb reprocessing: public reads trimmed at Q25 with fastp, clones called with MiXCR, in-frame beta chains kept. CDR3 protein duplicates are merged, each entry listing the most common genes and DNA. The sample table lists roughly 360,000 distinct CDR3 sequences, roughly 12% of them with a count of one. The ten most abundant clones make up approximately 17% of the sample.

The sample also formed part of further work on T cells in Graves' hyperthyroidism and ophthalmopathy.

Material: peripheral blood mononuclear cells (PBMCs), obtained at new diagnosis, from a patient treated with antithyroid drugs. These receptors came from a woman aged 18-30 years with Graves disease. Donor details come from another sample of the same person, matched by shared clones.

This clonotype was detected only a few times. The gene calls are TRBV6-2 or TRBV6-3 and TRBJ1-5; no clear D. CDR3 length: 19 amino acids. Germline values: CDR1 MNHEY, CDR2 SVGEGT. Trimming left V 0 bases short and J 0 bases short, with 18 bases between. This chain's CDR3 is CASSYSVYILTDSNQPQHF. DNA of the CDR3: TGTGCCAGCAGTTACTCGGTTTATATTTTGACCGATAGCAATCAGCCCCAGCATTTT.

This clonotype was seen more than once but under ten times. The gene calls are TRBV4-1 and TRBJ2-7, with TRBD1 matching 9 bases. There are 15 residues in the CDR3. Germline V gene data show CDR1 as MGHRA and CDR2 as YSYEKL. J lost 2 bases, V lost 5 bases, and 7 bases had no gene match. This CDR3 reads CASSSGTGNTYEQYF. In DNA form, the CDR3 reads TGCGCCAGCAGCTCGGGGACAGGGAACACCTACGAGCAGTACTTC.

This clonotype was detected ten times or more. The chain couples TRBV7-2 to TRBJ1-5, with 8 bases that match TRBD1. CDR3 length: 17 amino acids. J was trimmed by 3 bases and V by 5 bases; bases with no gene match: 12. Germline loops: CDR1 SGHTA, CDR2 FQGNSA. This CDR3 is CASSPRTGPYSNQPQHF. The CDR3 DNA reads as TGTGCCAGCAGCCCGAGGACAGGGCCATATTCCAATCAGCCCCAGCATTTT.

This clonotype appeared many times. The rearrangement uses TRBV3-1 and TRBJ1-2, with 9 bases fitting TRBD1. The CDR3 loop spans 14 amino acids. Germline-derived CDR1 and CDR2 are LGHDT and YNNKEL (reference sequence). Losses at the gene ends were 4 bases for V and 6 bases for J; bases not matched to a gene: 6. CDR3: CASSLRTGEDGYTF. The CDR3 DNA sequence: TGTGCCAGCAGCCTTAGGACAGGGGAAGATGGCTACACCTTC.

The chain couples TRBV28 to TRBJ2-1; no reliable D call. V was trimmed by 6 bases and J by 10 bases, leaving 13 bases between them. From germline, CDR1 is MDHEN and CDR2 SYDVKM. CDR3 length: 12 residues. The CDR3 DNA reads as TGTGCCAGCAGACGGAGAATAGACGAGCAGTTCTTC. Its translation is CASRRRIDEQFF.

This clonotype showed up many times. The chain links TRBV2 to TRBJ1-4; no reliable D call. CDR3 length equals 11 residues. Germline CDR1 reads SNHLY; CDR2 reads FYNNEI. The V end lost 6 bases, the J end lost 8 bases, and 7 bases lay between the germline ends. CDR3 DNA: TGTGCCAGCAGCGGGGAGGAAAAACTGTTTTTT. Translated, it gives CASSGEEKLFF. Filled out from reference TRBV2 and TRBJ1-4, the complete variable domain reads EPEVTQTPSHQVTQMGQEVILRCVPISNHLYFYWYRQILGQKVEFLVSFYNNEISEKSEIFDDQFSVERPDGSNFTLKIRSTKLEDSAMYFCASSGEEKLFFGSGTQLSVL.

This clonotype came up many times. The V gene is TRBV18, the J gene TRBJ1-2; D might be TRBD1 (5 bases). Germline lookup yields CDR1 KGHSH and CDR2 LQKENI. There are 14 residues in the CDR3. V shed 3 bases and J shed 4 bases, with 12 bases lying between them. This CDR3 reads CASSPPAGFYGYTF. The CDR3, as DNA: TGTGCCAGCTCACCGCCGGCAGGGTTCTATGGCTACACCTTC.

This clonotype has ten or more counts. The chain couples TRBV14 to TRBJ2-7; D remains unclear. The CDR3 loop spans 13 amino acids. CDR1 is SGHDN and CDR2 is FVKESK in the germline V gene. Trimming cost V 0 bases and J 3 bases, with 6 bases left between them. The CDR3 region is CASSQDLVYEQYF. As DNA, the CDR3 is TGTGCCAGCAGCCAAGATCTTGTCTACGAGCAGTACTTC.

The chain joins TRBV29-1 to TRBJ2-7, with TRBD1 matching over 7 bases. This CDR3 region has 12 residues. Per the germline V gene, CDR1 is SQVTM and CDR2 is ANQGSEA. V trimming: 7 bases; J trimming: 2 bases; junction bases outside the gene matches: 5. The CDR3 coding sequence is TGCAGCGCTCGACAGGGTACCTACGAGCAGTACTTC. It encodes CSARQGTYEQYF.

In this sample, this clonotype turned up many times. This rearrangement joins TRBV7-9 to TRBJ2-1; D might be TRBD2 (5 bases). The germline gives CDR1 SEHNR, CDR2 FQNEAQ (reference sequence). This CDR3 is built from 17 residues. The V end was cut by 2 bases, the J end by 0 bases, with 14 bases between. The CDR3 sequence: CASSLPVRASSYNEQFF. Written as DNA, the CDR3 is TGTGCCAGCAGCTTACCGGTGCGGGCTAGCTCCTACAATGAGCAGTTCTTC.

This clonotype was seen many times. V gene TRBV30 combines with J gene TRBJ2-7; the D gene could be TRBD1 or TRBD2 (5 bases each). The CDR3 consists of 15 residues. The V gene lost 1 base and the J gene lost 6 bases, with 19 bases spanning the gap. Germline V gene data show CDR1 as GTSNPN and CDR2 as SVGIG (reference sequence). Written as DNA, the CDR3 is TGTGCCTGGAGTGGCCGGGACCTGACTCCATCCGAGCAGTACGTC. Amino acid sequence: CAWSGRDLTPSEQYV.

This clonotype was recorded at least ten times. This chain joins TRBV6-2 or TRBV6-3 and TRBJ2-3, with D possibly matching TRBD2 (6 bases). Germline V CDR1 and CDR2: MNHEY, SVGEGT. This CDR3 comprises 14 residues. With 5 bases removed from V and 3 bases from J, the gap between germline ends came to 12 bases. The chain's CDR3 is CASSKRLVTDTQYF. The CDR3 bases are TGTGCCAGCAGTAAACGACTAGTTACAGATACGCAGTATTTT.

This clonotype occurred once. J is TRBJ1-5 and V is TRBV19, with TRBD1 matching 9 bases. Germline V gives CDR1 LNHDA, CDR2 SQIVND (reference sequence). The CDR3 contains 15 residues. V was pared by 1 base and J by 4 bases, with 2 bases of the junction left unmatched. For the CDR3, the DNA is TGTGCCAGTAGTATAGGGACAGGGGCGAATCAGCCCCAGCATTTT. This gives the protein CASSIGTGANQPQHF. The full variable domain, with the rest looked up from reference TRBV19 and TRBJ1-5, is DGGITQSPKYLFRKEGQNVTLSCEQNLNHDAMYWYRQDPGQGLRLIYYSQIVNDFQKGDIAEGYSVSREKKESFPLTVTSAQKNPTAFYLCASSIGTGANQPQHFGDGTRLSIL.

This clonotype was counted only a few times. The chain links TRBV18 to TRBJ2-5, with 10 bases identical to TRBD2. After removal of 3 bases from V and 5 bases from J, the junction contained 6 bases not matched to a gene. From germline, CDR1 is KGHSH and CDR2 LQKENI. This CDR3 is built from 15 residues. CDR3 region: CASSPLAGERETQYF. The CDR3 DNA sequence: TGTGCCAGCTCACCTCTAGCGGGAGAACGGGAGACCCAGTACTTC. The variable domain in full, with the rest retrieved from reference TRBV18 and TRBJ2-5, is NAGVMQNPRHLVRRRGQEARLRCSPMKGHSHVYWYRQLPEEGLKFMVYLQKENIIDESGMPKERFSAEFPKEGPSILRIQQVVRGDSAAYFCASSPLAGERETQYFGPGTRLLVL.

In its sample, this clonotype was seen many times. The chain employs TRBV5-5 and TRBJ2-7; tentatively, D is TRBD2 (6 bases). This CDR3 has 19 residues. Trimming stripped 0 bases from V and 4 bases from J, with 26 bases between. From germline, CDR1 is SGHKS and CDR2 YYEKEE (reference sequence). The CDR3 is CASSLGGDSTEAKIYEQYF. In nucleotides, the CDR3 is TGTGCCAGCAGCTTGGGAGGGGACTCGACAGAAGCGAAGATTTACGAGCAGTACTTC.

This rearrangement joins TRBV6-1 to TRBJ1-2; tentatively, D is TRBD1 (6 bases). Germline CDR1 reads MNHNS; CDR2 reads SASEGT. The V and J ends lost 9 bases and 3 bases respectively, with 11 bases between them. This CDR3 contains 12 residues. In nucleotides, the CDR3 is TGTGCCAGTGGGGGGCTCGACTATGGCTACACCTTC. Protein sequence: CASGGLDYGYTF.

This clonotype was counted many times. The CDR3 is CASSLETSGGAGTDTQYF. The CDR3 DNA reads TGTGCCAGCAGCTTGGAGACTAGCGGGGGGGCCGGCACAGATACGCAGTATTTT. This rearrangement joins TRBV13 to TRBJ2-3; 14 bases line up with TRBD2. The CDR3 totals 18 residues. The V gene's germline CDR1 is PRHDT and CDR2 FYEKMQ (reference sequence). The junction had 6 bases not matched to a gene; V was cut back by 3 bases and J by 1 base.

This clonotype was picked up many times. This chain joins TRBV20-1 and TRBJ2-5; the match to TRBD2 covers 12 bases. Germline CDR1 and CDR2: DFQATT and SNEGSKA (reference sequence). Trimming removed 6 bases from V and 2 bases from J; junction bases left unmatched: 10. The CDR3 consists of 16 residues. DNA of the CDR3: TGCAGTGCATATGGGACTAGCGGGTATCAGCAAGAGACCCAGTACTTC. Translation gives CSAYGTSGYQQETQYF.

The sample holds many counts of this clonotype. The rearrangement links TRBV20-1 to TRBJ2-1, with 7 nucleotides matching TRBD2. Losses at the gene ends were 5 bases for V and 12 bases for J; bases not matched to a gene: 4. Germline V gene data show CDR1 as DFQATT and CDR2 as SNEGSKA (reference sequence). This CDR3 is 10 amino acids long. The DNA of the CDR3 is TGCAGTGCTGGGGGGGTTTCGCAGTTCTTC. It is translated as CSAGGVSQFF.

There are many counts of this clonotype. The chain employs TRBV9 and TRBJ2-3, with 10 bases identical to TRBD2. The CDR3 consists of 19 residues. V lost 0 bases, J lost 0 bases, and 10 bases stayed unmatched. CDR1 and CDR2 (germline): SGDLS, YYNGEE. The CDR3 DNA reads TGTGCCAGCAGCGTAGAGGGGCTAGCGGGAGCACGTAGCACAGATACGCAGTATTTT. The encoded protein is CASSVEGLAGARSTDTQYF.

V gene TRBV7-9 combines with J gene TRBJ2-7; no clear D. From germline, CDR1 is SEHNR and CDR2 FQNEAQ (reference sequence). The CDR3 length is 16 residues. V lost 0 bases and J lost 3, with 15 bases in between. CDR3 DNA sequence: TGTGCCAGCAGCTTAGCGCAATGGTCTCAGCGCTACGAGCAGTACTTC. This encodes CASSLAQWSQRYEQYF.

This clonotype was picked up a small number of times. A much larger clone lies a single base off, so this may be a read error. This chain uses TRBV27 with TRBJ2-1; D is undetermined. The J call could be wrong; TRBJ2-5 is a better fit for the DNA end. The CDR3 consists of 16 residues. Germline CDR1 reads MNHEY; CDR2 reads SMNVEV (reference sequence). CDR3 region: CASSSSTLAPQGTQYF. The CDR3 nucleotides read TGTGCCAGCAGTTCTTCTACCTTGGCTCCCCAAGGGACCCAGTACTTC.

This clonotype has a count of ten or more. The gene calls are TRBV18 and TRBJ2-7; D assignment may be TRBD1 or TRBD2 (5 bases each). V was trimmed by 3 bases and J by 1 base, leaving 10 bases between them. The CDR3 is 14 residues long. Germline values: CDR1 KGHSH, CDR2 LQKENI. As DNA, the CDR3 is TGTGCCAGCTCACCTCGGGACGGTTCCTACGAGCAGTACGTC. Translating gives CASSPRDGSYEQYV.

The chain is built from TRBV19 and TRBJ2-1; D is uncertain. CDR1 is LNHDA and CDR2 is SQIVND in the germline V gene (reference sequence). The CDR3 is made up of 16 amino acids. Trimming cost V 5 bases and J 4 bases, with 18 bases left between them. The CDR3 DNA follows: TGTGCCAGTAGTCTCAAGGGCGAGATCGTTTACAATGAGCAGTTCTTC. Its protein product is CASSLKGEIVYNEQFF.